The next 12 T cell receptor beta chains were all read from a single sample in a study of neurological immune-mediated disorders. As to time point: longitudinal time-point 2. MiXCR was run by TCRdb on the 5' RACE reads, yielding one entry per CDR3 protein. This sample carries approximately 31,000 distinct CDR3 sequences, about 12% of them seen once, and the ten largest clones take around 2.3%. The source material was PBMCs. Receptors were obtained from a woman in her thirties or forties in good health.

In its sample, this clonotype ranks as medium-sized. This sequence joins TRBV20-1 and TRBJ1-1; D call uncertain. In germline, CDR1 is DFQATT, CDR2 SNEGSKA (reference sequence). The CDR3 length is 13 residues. V lost 0 bases and J lost 12, with 17 bases in between. CDR3 in amino acids: CSARDLKQLMTFF. The CDR3 nucleotides read TGCAGTGCTAGAGATCTAAAGCAGCTTATGACTTTCTTT.

By its share, this clonotype is medium-sized. This chain connects TRBV4-3 to TRBJ1-2; no firm D call. Trimming left V 1 base short and J 2 bases short, with 11 bases between. Germline-derived CDR1 and CDR2 are LGHNA and YSLEER. This CDR3 has 15 amino acids. CDR3 coding DNA: TGCGCCAGCAGCCAAGGGCTTGCGGCCAACTATGGCTACACCTTC. Protein: CASSQGLAANYGYTF.

This clonotype was seen many times. This sequence joins TRBV5-1 and TRBJ1-1; 8 positions agree with TRBD1. This CDR3 has 15 amino acids. J gave up 1 base and V 5 bases, and 7 bases lay outside the gene matches. Germline V lookup: CDR1 SGHRS, CDR2 YFSETQ. This CDR3 reads CASRDRGRGNTEAFF. In DNA form, the CDR3 reads TGCGCCAGCAGAGACAGGGGTAGGGGGAACACTGAAGCTTTCTTT.

This clonotype was found many times. The V and J genes are TRBV7-8 and TRBJ2-1; D possibly corresponds to TRBD2 (7 bases). The CDR3 has 14 residues. The germline CDR1 and CDR2 sequences are SGHVS and FQNEAQ. The V end was cut by 4 bases, the J end by 9 bases, with 16 bases between. In DNA, the CDR3 is TGTGCCAGCAGCTGGGGGCACGGGAGGTTTGAGCAGTTCTTC. Encoded protein: CASSWGHGRFEQFF.

This clonotype was found many times. The CDR3 region has the DNA TGCAGTGCTAGACCTGGGAACGGGCAAGGCTACACCTTC. Translating gives CSARPGNGQGYTF. V gene TRBV20-1 combines with J gene TRBJ1-2; D is ambiguous. Germline values: CDR1 DFQATT, CDR2 SNEGSKA (reference sequence). Trimming took off 2 bases at V and 8 bases at J, with 15 bases between the two ends. The CDR3 covers 13 residues.

By its share, this clonotype is medium-sized (0.01 to 0.1%). V usage is TRBV5-1 and J usage is TRBJ2-1; 10 nucleotides line up with TRBD2. CDR3 length equals 14 residues. The J segment lost 5 bases and the V segment lost 3 bases, leaving 2 bases of the junction unmatched. Germline V gene data show CDR1 as SGHRS and CDR2 as YFSETQ. CDR3 DNA: TGCGCCAGCAGCTCCCTAGCGGGGGACAATGAGCAGTTCTTC. The encoded protein is CASSSLAGDNEQFF.

This clonotype was detected ten times or more. The V call is TRBV11-1, the J call TRBJ1-6; 12 nucleotides align to TRBD1. V was clipped by 4 bases and J by 15 bases; unmatched bases: 7. The CDR3 runs 14 residues. Germline CDR1 SGHAT, CDR2 FQDESV (reference sequence). CDR3 loop: CASSSLRDRGRLHF. CDR3 coding DNA: TGTGCCAGCAGCTCCCTCCGGGACAGGGGGCGCCTCCACTTT.

This clonotype was observed at least ten times. V and J are TRBV9 and TRBJ1-6; the D gene is possibly TRBD1 (5 bases). Germline loops: CDR1 SGDLS, CDR2 YYNGEE. The CDR3 extends over 15 amino acids. With 3 bases removed from V and 4 bases from J, the gap between germline ends came to 11 bases. CDR3 amino acids: CASSASWGYNSPLHF. Here the CDR3 DNA reads TGTGCCAGCAGCGCCTCGTGGGGGTATAATTCACCCCTCCACTTT.

This clonotype was observed at least ten times. The chain combines TRBV5-4 with TRBJ2-7, with 7 bases identical to TRBD1. V was clipped by 4 bases and J by 6 bases; unmatched bases: 7. From germline, CDR1 is SGHNT and CDR2 YYREEE (reference sequence). The CDR3 covers 13 residues. CDR3 coding DNA: TGTGCCAGCAGCCATCAGGGGGTGACCGAGCAGTACTTC. Translating gives CASSHQGVTEQYF.

Notes on this clonotype: One base away lies a much larger clone, so this may be a sequencing read error. The chain joins TRBV9 to TRBJ1-1, with D hard to call. V lost 0 bases and J 4 bases, leaving 7 bases between the germline ends. This CDR3 region has 13 residues. CDR1 is SGDLS, CDR2 YYNGEE, per germline. CDR3 DNA: TGTGCCAGCAGCGTAGGGGTGGCCACTGAAGCTTTCTTT. Translating gives CASSVGVATEAFF.

This clonotype was observed at least ten times. This chain's CDR3 is CASSVVPSYGNEQFF. The CDR3 DNA reads as TGTGCCAGCAGCGTAGTCCCGTCCTACGGTAATGAGCAGTTCTTC. The chain joins TRBV9 to TRBJ2-1; D unclear. Germline assignment: CDR1 SGDLS and CDR2 YYNGEE. The CDR3 totals 15 residues. Trimming took off 0 bases at V and 7 bases at J, with 14 bases between the two ends.

This clonotype was picked up many times. The chain combines TRBV9 with TRBJ1-2, with a weak D call TRBD1 (5 bases). The CDR3 runs 13 residues. Germline loops: CDR1 SGDLS, CDR2 YYNGEE. V lost 4 bases and J lost 4, with 11 bases in between. The CDR3 DNA reads as TGTGCCAGCAGCCGAGACAGACTCTATGGCTACACCTTC. Amino acids: CASSRDRLYGYTF. Supplemented by reference TRBV9 and TRBJ1-2, the full variable domain reads DSGVTQTPKHLITATGQRVTLRCSPRSGDLSVYWYQQSLDQGLQFLIQYYNGEERAKGNILERFSAQQFPDLHSELNLSSLELGDSALYFCASSRDRLYGYTFGSGTRLTVV.